This TCR beta chain was identified during a study of T cell clonality in common variable immunodeficiency. Overall study findings and caveats: TCRbeta clonality was increased in CVID versus healthy controls. CVID subjects shared fewer TCRbeta clones than healthy controls did. Links between repertoire features and CVID complications were heterogeneity-limited.

Here immunoSEQ multiplex PCR was the method, and the copy in TCRdb shows in-frame clones only, minus some. The record shows under 40,000 clones for this sample, with no singletons present. Looked up from germline, CDR1 is GTSNPN and CDR2 is SVGIG (reference sequence). The length of the CDR3 is 12 residues. The ends were cut back, 2 bases at V and 9 bases at J, with 8 bases in the middle. Most patients and controls had Caucasian heritage. This clone was seen many times. Its antigen remains unidentified. The CDR3 end is not reached by the read, which stops 3 residues before it; the germline J gene fills it in.

This clonotype originated in a person aged 18 to 69 in good health. The rearrangement joins TRBV30 to TRBJ1-6; tentative D call: TRBD1 (6 bases). The sample comprised peripheral blood mononuclear cells. CDR3 DNA (partial): TGTGCCTGGAGTCGGACAGTTTCACCC. Translation: CAWSRTVSP. The whole CDR3 sequence is CAWSRTVSPLHF.